The 20 T cell receptor beta chains given below trace back to one sample, sequenced in a study of OX40 agonist ivuxolimab in advanced cancers. This table comes from immunoSEQ multiplex PCR, and its TCRdb copy is limited to in-frame clones, with some not included. The sample records about 73,000 clones, approximately 83% being singletons. Material: CD4+ or CD8+ T cells sorted from blood, obtained in a trial of the OX40 agonist ivuxolimab. All receptors derive from an adult with an advanced solid tumor such as melanoma, head and neck, liver or kidney cancer.

This rearrangement joins TRBV4-3 to TRBJ1-1, with D possibly being TRBD1 (5 bases). The CDR3 is made up of 13 amino acids. Trimming cost V 4 bases and J 8 bases, with 14 bases left between them. Germline CDR1 is LGHNA and CDR2 is YSLEER. The DNA of the CDR3 is TGCGCCAGCAGCCCAGAACGGGGCGCAGAAGCTTTCTTT. It specifies CASSPERGAEAFF.

This chain connects TRBV15 to TRBJ1-1, with D perhaps matching TRBD1 (5 bases). Germline CDR1 and CDR2: LNHNV and YYDKDF (reference sequence). Trimming took off 0 bases at V and 11 bases at J, with 10 bases between the two ends. The CDR3 sequence is 12 residues long. CDR3 loop: CATSRDRRGAFF. In DNA, the CDR3 is TGTGCCACCAGCAGAGATCGGAGGGGTGCTTTCTTT.

Concerning this clone: Other DNA variants within this sample encode the same CDR3. V is TRBV30 and J is TRBJ2-2; TRBD2 matches 15 bases. J gave up 5 bases and V 1 base, and 8 bases lay outside the gene matches. CDR3 size: 18 residues. The germline gives CDR1 GTSNPN, CDR2 SVGIG (reference sequence). The DNA of the CDR3 is TGTGCCTGGAGTGAATGGGGGACTAGCGGGGGGCGTACCGGGGAGCTGTTTTTT. It encodes CAWSEWGTSGGRTGELFF. Drawing the rest from reference TRBV30 and TRBJ2-2, the complete variable domain is SQTIHQWPATLVQPVGSPLSLECTVEGTSNPNLYWYRQAAGRGLQLLFYSVGIGQISSEVPQNLSASRPQDRQFILSSKKLLLSDSGFYLCAWSEWGTSGGRTGELFFGEGSRLTVL.

The rearrangement links TRBV11-2 to TRBJ1-2; D is unresolved. The V and J ends lost 2 bases and 5 bases respectively, with 15 bases between them. The CDR3 consists of 15 residues. Germline V gene data show CDR1 as SGHAT and CDR2 as FQNNGV. CDR3 sequence reads: CASSLFPGLGYGYTF. The CDR3 DNA sequence: TGTGCCAGCAGCTTATTTCCGGGCCTCGGATATGGCTACACCTTC.

This clone was recorded at least ten times. CDR3 in amino acids: CASSSPGTVNEKLFF. CDR3 sequence (DNA): TGTGCCAGCAGTTCTCCCGGGACAGTTAATGAAAAACTGTTTTTT. This chain connects TRBV13 to TRBJ1-4; 7 nucleotides match TRBD1. J was trimmed by 4 bases and V by 6 bases; bases with no gene match: 8. The CDR3 is 15 amino acids. Germline assignment: CDR1 PRHDT and CDR2 FYEKMQ (reference sequence).

The sample holds a few counts of this clone. This chain joins TRBV7-9 and TRBJ1-2; D unresolved. This CDR3 contains 11 residues. CDR1 is SEHNR, CDR2 FQNEAQ, per germline (reference sequence). V lost 5 bases and J lost 5, with 6 bases in between. The CDR3 is CASSQTYGYTF. The CDR3 DNA sequence: TGTGCCAGCAGCCAGACGTATGGCTACACCTTC.

V usage is TRBV15 and J usage is TRBJ2-2; weak D call: TRBD1 (6 bases). Germline lookup yields CDR1 LNHNV and CDR2 YYDKDF (reference sequence). CDR3 size: 16 residues. Deletions cut 1 base from V and 1 base from J, with 10 bases between. This CDR3 reads CATSRGRGGNTGELFF. In DNA, the CDR3 is TGTGCCACCAGCAGAGGAAGAGGGGGGAACACCGGGGAGCTGTTTTTT.

The J gene is TRBJ1-3, the V gene TRBV7-8, with D hard to call. Trimming removed 4 bases at V and 0 bases at J, with 7 bases between. Germline V gene lookup returns CDR1 SGHVS and CDR2 FQNEAQ. This CDR3 is built from 14 residues. The CDR3 protein is CASSSPSSGNTIYF. The DNA of the CDR3 is TGTGCCAGCAGCTCCCCCTCCTCTGGAAACACCATATATTTT.

This sequence joins TRBV19 and TRBJ2-5; maybe TRBD2 (6 bases). The J call may be faulty, since TRBJ2-7 better matches the DNA end. Germline assignment: CDR1 LNHDA and CDR2 SQIVND (reference sequence). The CDR3 consists of 14 residues. Here the CDR3 DNA reads TGTGCCAGTAGGGACTCCGGGAGATCCTACGAGCAGTACTTC. This translates into CASRDSGRSYEQYF.

About this clone itself: At one of its ends the junction is not consistent with the germline gene, which may arise from a read error. V gene TRBV9 combines with J gene TRBJ2-2; no clear D. The CDR3 sequence is 15 residues long. The germline V gene has CDR1 SGDLS and CDR2 YYNGEE. The CDR3 DNA sequence: TGTGCCAGCACCGTAATGGACGGACCGACCGGGGAGCTGTTTTTT. It is translated as CASTVMDGPTGELFF.

J is TRBJ2-5 and V is TRBV5-1; a possible D gene is TRBD1 (5 bases). Germline V gene data show CDR1 as SGHRS and CDR2 as YFSETQ. The length of the CDR3 is 13 residues. V lost 0 bases and J 4 bases, leaving 7 bases between the germline ends. The CDR3 DNA reads TGCGCCAGCAGCTTGGGGCAGGGAGAGACCCAGTACTTC. This encodes CASSLGQGETQYF.

J is TRBJ2-1 and V is TRBV5-1; perhaps TRBD2 as D (6 bases). The CDR3 is made up of 15 amino acids. V shed 0 bases and J shed 7 bases, with 14 bases lying between them. Germline V gene sequence: CDR1 SGHRS, CDR2 YFSETQ. The CDR3 protein is CASSLVREARNEQFF. The CDR3 region has the DNA TGCGCCAGCAGCTTGGTCAGGGAGGCTCGTAATGAGCAGTTCTTC.

V is TRBV11-2 and J is TRBJ1-1; 7 positions agree with TRBD1. Germline V gene lookup returns CDR1 SGHAT and CDR2 FQNNGV. This CDR3 has 15 amino acids. J gave up 1 base and V 5 bases, and 7 bases lay outside the gene matches. In DNA form, the CDR3 reads TGTGCCAGCAGCCCAACAGGGGTAAAGAACACTGAAGCTTTCTTT. It translates to CASSPTGVKNTEAFF.

The CDR3 DNA is TGTGCCAGCAGTGAGGGCAGATTAAACATTCAGTACTTC. Protein sequence: CASSEGRLNIQYF. The V and J genes are TRBV25-1 and TRBJ2-4; no firm D call. Germline CDR1 and CDR2: MGHDK and SYGVNS. Trimming cost V 3 bases and J 6 bases, with 9 bases left between them. The CDR3 contains 13 residues.

The CDR3 is CASSLGGGAYDTQYF. The CDR3 bases are TGTGCCAGCAGCTTAGGCGGGGGGGCGTATGATACGCAGTATTTT. The chain combines TRBV7-9 with TRBJ2-3, with TRBD2 matching over 9 bases. With 1 base clipped from V and 6 bases from J, the junction kept 5 bases outside the gene matches. Germline CDR1 and CDR2: SEHNR and FQNEAQ (reference sequence). The CDR3 runs 15 residues.

This clone was seen once. This chain joins TRBV6-5 and TRBJ1-4; D is perhaps TRBD1 (5 bases). Germline CDR1 and CDR2: MNHEY and SVGAGI. The CDR3 has 15 amino acids. V lost 0 bases and J lost 5, with 10 bases in between. CDR3 protein: CASSYSGTANEKLFF. The CDR3 DNA sequence: TGTGCCAGCAGTTACTCCGGGACGGCAAATGAAAAACTGTTTTTT.

This sequence joins TRBV6-5 and TRBJ2-2, with TRBD1 matching over 8 bases. This CDR3 comprises 15 residues. The junction had 4 bases not matched to a gene; V was cut back by 6 bases and J by 1 base. Germline V CDR1 and CDR2: MNHEY, SVGAGI. The DNA of the CDR3 is TGTGCCAGCAGACCCGGGACAGGGAACACCGGGGAGCTGTTTTTT. Its protein is CASRPGTGNTGELFF.

The chain employs TRBV5-1 and TRBJ2-4; 8 nucleotides align to TRBD2. CDR1 is SGHRS and CDR2 is YFSETQ in the germline V gene. CDR3 size: 14 residues. Trimming cost V 3 bases and J 6 bases; bases outside gene matches: 5. The CDR3 region has the DNA TGCGCCAGCAGCTCCCGGGGGGGCCGAAACATTCAGTACTTC. Its protein product is CASSSRGGRNIQYF.

The V call is TRBV30, the J call TRBJ1-1, with 7 bases lining up with TRBD1. The germline V gene encodes CDR1 GTSNPN and CDR2 SVGIG (reference sequence). The CDR3 length is 15 residues. The junction had 12 bases not matched to a gene; V was cut back by 4 bases and J by 4 bases. The CDR3 sequence: CAWTQRDSLGTEAFF. In nucleotides, the CDR3 is TGTGCCTGGACGCAAAGGGACAGCCTGGGCACTGAAGCTTTCTTT. Full variable domain (missing parts from reference TRBV30 and TRBJ1-1): SQTIHQWPATLVQPVGSPLSLECTVEGTSNPNLYWYRQAAGRGLQLLFYSVGIGQISSEVPQNLSASRPQDRQFILSSKKLLLSDSGFYLCAWTQRDSLGTEAFFGQGTRLTVV.

This clone was seen a handful of times. The V gene is TRBV10-3, the J gene TRBJ1-5, with D possibly TRBD1 on 6 matching bases. CDR3 length equals 14 residues. Germline loops: CDR1 ENHRY, CDR2 SYGVKD. Trimming removed 4 bases from V and 4 bases from J, with 11 bases in between. The CDR3 here is CAISAGATNQPQHF. In DNA, the CDR3 is TGTGCCATCAGTGCAGGGGCGACGAATCAGCCCCAGCATTTT.